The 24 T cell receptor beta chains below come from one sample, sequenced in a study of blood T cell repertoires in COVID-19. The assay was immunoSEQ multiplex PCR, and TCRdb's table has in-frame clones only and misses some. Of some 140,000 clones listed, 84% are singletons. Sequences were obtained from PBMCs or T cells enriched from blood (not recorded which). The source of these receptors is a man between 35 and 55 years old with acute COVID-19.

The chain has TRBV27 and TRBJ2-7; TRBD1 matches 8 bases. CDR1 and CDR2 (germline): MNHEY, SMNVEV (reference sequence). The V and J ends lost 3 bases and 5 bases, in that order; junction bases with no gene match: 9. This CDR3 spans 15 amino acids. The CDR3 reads CASSFAGTGRDEQYF. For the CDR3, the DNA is TGTGCCAGCAGTTTTGCAGGGACAGGAAGAGACGAGCAGTACTTC.

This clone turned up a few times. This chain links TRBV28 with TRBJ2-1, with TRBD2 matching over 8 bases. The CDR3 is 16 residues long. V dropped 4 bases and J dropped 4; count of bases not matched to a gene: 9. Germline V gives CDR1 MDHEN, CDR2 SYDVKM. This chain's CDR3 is CASSWALAGGYNEQFF. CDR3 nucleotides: TGTGCCAGCAGTTGGGCTCTAGCGGGTGGTTACAATGAGCAGTTCTTC.

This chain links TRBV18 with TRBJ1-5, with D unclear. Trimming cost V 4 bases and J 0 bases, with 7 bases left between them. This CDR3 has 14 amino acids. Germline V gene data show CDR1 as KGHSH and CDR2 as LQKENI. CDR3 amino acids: CASSLSRSNQPQHF. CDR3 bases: TGTGCCAGCTCACTCTCCCGTAGCAATCAGCCCCAGCATTTT. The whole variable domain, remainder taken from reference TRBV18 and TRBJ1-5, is NAGVMQNPRHLVRRRGQEARLRCSPMKGHSHVYWYRQLPEEGLKFMVYLQKENIIDESGMPKERFSAEFPKEGPSILRIQQVVRGDSAAYFCASSLSRSNQPQHFGDGTRLSIL.

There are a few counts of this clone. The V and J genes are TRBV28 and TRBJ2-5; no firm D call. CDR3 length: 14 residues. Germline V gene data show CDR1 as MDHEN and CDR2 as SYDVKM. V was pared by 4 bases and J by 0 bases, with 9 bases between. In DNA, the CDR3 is TGTGCCAGCAGTTCATTGACACACCAAGAGACCCAGTACTTC. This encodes CASSSLTHQETQYF.

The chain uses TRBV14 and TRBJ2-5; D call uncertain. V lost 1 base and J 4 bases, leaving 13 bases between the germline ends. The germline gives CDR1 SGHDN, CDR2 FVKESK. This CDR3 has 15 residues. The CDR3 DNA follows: TGTGCCAGCAGCCAAGTCGTGCCTCCGGGAGAGACCCAGTACTTC. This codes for CASSQVVPPGETQYF.

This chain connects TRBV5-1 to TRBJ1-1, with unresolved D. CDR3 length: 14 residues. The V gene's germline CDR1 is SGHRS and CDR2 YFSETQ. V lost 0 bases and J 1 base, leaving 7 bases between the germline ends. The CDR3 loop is CASSLDTSNTEAFF. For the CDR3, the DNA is TGCGCCAGCAGCTTGGACACCTCGAACACTGAAGCTTTCTTT. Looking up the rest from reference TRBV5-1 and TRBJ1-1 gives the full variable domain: KAGVTQTPRYLIKTRGQQVTLSCSPISGHRSVSWYQQTPGQGLQFLFEYFSETQRNKGNFPGRFSGRQFSNSRSEMNVSTLELGDSALYLCASSLDTSNTEAFFGQGTRLTVV.

The CDR3 DNA follows: TGTGCCAGCAGGAAATTATCGGCAGATACGCAGTATTTT. It encodes CASRKLSADTQYF. J is TRBJ2-3 and V is TRBV3-1 (or the pseudogene TRBV3-2); D remains unclear. The CDR3 has 13 amino acids. Per the germline V gene, CDR1 is LGHDT and CDR2 is YNNKEL (reference sequence). Trimming shortened V by 6 bases and J by 4 bases, and 11 bases separated the two germline ends.

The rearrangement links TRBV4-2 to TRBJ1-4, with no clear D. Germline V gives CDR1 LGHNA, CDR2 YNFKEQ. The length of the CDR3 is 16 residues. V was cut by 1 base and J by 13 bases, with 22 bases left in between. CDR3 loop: CASSQGGPGEAGPLFF. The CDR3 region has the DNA TGTGCCAGCAGCCAAGGAGGGCCAGGAGAGGCAGGACCACTGTTTTTT.

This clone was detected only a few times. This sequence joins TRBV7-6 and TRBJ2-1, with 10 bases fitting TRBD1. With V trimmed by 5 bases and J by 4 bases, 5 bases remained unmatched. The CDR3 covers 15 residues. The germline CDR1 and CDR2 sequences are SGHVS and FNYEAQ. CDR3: CASSQTGGQYNEQFF. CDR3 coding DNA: TGTGCCAGCAGCCAGACAGGGGGCCAATACAATGAGCAGTTCTTC.

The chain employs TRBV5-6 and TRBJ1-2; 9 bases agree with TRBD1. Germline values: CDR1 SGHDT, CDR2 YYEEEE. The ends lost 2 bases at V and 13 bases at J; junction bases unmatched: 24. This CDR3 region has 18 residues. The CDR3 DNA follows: TGTGCCAGCAGCTTAGACAGGGGGGGAAGACTCGCCGGACGAACGGGCACCTTC. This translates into CASSLDRGGRLAGRTGTF.

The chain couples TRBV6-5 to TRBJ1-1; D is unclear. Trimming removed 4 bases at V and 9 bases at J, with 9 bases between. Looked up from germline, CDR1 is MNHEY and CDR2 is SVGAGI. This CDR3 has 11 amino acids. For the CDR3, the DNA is TGTGCCAGCAGTTCTACAGAGAAAGCTTTCTTT. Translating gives CASSSTEKAFF.

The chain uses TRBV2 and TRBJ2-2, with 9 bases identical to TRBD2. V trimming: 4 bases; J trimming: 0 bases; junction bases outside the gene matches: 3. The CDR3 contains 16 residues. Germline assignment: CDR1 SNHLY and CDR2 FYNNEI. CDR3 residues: CASSGRLAANTGELFF. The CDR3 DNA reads TGTGCCAGCAGTGGTAGACTAGCGGCGAACACCGGGGAGCTGTTTTTT.

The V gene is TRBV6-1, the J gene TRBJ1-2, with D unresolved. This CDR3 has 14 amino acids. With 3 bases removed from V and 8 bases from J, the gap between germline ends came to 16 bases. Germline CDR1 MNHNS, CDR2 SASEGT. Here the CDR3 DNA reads TGTGCCAGCAGTGAGGCTCATGGCCCATACGGCTACACCTTC. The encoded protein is CASSEAHGPYGYTF.

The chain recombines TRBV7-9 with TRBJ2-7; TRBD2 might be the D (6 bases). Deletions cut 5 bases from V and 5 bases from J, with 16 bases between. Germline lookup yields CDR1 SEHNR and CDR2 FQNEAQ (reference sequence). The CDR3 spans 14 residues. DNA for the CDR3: TGTGCCAGCAGCCTATCCGGGACTTGGGACGAGCAGTACTTC. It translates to CASSLSGTWDEQYF.

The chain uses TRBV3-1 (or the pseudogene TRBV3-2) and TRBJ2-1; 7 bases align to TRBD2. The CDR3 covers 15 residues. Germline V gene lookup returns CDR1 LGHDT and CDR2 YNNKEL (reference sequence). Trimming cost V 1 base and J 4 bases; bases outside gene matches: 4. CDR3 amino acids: CASSQARRGYNEQFF. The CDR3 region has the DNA TGTGCCAGCAGCCAAGCCAGGCGGGGGTACAATGAGCAGTTCTTC.

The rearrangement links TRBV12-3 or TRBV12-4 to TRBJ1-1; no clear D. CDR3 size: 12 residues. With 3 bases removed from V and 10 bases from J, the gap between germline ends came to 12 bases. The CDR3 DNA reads TGTGCCAGCAGTTTGGGAGGCAGCGGAGCTTTCTTT. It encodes CASSLGGSGAFF.

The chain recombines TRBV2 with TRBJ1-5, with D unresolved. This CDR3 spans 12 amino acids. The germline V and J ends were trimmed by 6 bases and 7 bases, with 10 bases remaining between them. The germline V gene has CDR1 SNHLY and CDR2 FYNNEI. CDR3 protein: CASSRLSQPQHF. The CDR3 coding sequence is TGTGCCAGCAGCCGCCTTAGCCAGCCCCAGCATTTT.

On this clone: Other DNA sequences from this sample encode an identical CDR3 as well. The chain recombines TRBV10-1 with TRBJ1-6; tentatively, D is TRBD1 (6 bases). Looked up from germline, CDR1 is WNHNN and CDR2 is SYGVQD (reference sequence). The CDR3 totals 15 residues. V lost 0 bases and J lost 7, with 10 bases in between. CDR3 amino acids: CASSESRTENSPLHF. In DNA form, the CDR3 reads TGCGCCAGCAGTGAGTCTCGGACAGAAAATTCACCCCTCCACTTT.

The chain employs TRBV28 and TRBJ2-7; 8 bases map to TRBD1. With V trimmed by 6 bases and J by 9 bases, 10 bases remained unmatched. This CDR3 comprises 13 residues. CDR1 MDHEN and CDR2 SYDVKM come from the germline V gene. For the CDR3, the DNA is TGTGCCAGCAGGCAGGGGGCGCGGTCTCGGCAGTACTTC. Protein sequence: CASRQGARSRQYF. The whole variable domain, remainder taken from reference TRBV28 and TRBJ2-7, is DVKVTQSSRYLVKRTGEKVFLECVQDMDHENMFWYRQDPGLGLRLIYFSYDVKMKEKGDIPEGYSVSREKKERFSLILESASTNQTSMYLCASRQGARSRQYFGPGTRLTVT.

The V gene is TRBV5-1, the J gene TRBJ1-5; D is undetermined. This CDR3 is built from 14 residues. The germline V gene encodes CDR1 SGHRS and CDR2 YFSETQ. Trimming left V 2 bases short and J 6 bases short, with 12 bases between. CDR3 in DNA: TGCGCCAGCAGCTTCGGCGGGGAGTTTCAGCCCCAGCATTTT. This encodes CASSFGGEFQPQHF.

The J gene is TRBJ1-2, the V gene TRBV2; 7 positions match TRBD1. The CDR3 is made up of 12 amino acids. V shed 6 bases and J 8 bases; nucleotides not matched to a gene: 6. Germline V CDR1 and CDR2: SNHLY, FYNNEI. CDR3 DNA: TGTGCCAGCAGACAGGGGATGACGGGCTACACCTTC. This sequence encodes CASRQGMTGYTF. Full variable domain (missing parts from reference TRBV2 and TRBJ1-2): EPEVTQTPSHQVTQMGQEVILRCVPISNHLYFYWYRQILGQKVEFLVSFYNNEISEKSEIFDDQFSVERPDGSNFTLKIRSTKLEDSAMYFCASRQGMTGYTFGSGTRLTVV.

CDR3 protein: CASGAGLGFSGETQYF. The CDR3 DNA reads as TGTGCTAGTGGGGCGGGTCTAGGTTTTTCGGGGGAGACCCAGTACTTC. This rearrangement joins TRBV12-5 to TRBJ2-5; maybe TRBD2 (5 bases). The CDR3 loop spans 16 amino acids. The germline V gene has CDR1 LGHNT and CDR2 FRNRAP. V was pared by 6 bases and J by 5 bases, with 22 bases between.

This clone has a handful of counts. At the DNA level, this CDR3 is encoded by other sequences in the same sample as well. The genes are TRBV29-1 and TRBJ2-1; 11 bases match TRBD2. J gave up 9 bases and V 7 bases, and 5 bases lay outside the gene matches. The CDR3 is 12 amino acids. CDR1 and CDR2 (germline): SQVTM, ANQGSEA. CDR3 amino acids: CSAGLAVSEQFF. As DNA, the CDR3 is TGCAGCGCGGGACTAGCGGTGAGTGAGCAGTTCTTC.

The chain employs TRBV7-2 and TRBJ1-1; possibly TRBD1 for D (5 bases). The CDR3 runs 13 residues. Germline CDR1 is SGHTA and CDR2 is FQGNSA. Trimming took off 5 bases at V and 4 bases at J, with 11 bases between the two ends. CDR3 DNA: TGTGCCAGCAGCGGGGCGACGGCCACTGAAGCTTTCTTT. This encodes CASSGATATEAFF.